The present TCR beta chain was sequenced within a study of cytomegalovirus exposure and HLA in healthy donors. The PCR used 60 Vbeta and 13 Jbeta primers. Generated by immunoSEQ multiplex PCR, the TCRdb table keeps only in-frame clones and is missing some. This sample's table has some 110,000 clones. Germline-derived CDR1 and CDR2 are SGHNT and YYREEE (reference sequence). The CDR3 has 15 amino acids. Trimming left V 0 bases short and J 4 bases short, with 11 bases between. The gene calls are TRBV5-4 and TRBJ2-1, with D perhaps matching TRBD1 (5 bases). Specimen: PBMCs. This TCR derives from a man aged 35 to 55 in good health and CMV-seronegative. The CDR3 here is CASSLDRLTYNEQFF. CDR3 in DNA: TGTGCCAGCAGCTTGGACAGGCTAACATACAATGAGCAGTTCTTC. The whole variable domain, filled in from reference TRBV5-4 and TRBJ2-1, reads ETGVTQSPTHLIKTRGQQVTLRCSSQSGHNTVSWYQQALGQGPQFIFQYYREEENGRGNFPPRFSGLQFPNYSSELNVNALELDDSALYLCASSLDRLTYNEQFFGPGTRLTVL.